Listed below are T cell receptor beta chains from one sample, sequenced in a study of cytomegalovirus exposure and HLA in healthy donors. The table came from immunoSEQ multiplex PCR; TCRdb's copy has only in-frame clones and leaves some out. The sample contains about 130,000 clones, 75% to 80% of which appear only once. The sample taken for sequencing was PBMCs. Receptor source: a man aged 25-40 years in good health and CMV-seronegative. The CDR3 runs from the conserved cysteine through the conserved F or W. D genes are given only for firm matches. Size is omitted from some rows. Given values are once, few, many or a class for expanded clones.

NA	TRBV19	NA	TRBJ1-3	CASSTSTRGFGNTIYF	TGTGCCAGTAGTACCTCTACCAGGGGATTTGGAAACACCATATATTTT
TRBD2	TRBV5-1	NA	TRBJ2-7	CASSTGLDPYEQYF	TGCGCCAGCAGCACCGGACTAGACCCATACGAGCAGTACTTC
TRBD1	TRBV4-2	NA	TRBJ1-1	CASSQDQGDTEAFF	TGTGCCAGCAGCCAAGATCAGGGGGACACTGAAGCTTTCTTT
NA	TRBV19	NA	TRBJ2-3	CATSWGGRTDTQYF	TGTGCCACCAGCTGGGGGGGCCGAACAGATACGCAGTATTTT
TRBD1	TRBV19	NA	TRBJ1-5	CASSIGQGVLNQPQHF	TGTGCCAGTAGTATTGGGCAGGGGGTTCTCAATCAGCCCCAGCATTTT
NA	TRBV25-1	few	TRBJ1-2	CASSGTFNGYTF	TGTGCCAGCAGTGGGACATTTAATGGCTACACCTTC
NA	TRBV7-9	NA	TRBJ2-2	CASSLQTATGELFF	TGTGCCAGCAGCTTACAGACAGCAACCGGGGAGCTGTTTTTT
TRBD1	TRBV6-5	NA	TRBJ2-5	CASSFRDRGSQYF	TGTGCCAGCAGTTTCCGGGACAGGGGGTCGCAGTACTTC
NA	TRBV1	NA	TRBJ2-7	CTSSQDLSGRSRYEQYF	TGCACCAGCAGCCAAGATCTAAGCGGGAGGTCTCGCTACGAGCAGTACTTC
TRBD2	TRBV18	NA	TRBJ2-5	CASSPPGLAGGTETQYF	TGTGCCAGCTCACCACCGGGACTAGCGGGAGGTACAGAGACCCAGTACTTC
TRBD1	TRBV5-4	NA	TRBJ1-1	CASSLDYSFGTGAAFF	TGTGCCAGCAGCTTGGACTACTCATTTGGGACAGGGGCAGCTTTCTTT
NA	TRBV19	NA	TRBJ2-7	CASSTRIAYEQYF	TGTGCCAGTAGTACCAGGATCGCCTACGAGCAGTACTTC
TRBD2	TRBV2	NA	TRBJ2-5	CASSDPTSGRSETQYF	TGTGCCAGCAGTGACCCCACTAGCGGGAGATCGGAGACCCAGTACTTC
NA	TRBV30	NA	TRBJ2-3	CAWTILSPDTQYF	TGTGCCTGGACTATCCTTTCCCCAGATACGCAGTATTTT
TRBD1	TRBV28	NA	TRBJ1-5	CASSWGQGDQPQHF	TGTGCCAGCAGTTGGGGACAGGGTGATCAGCCCCAGCATTTT